The 20 T cell receptor beta chains presented below share a single source sample, sequenced in a study of patients and donors after allogeneic stem cell transplantation. One entry per CDR3 protein results from TCRdb running MiXCR on the RT-PCR reads. The sample contains about 2,500 distinct CDR3 sequences, about 8% of which appear only once. The sequenced sample was blood, either unsorted or a sorted T cell fraction (not recorded which). The source of these receptors is a human donor who was either an allogeneic HSCT recipient or a stem cell or donor lymphocyte infusion donor (not recorded which). It is not recorded whose cells these are; they may come from a transplant donor.

V is TRBV12-3 or TRBV12-4 and J is TRBJ1-1; D is unclear. CDR3 length: 12 residues. V lost 6 bases to trimming and J lost 3 bases, with 8 bases between them. The CDR3 reads CASSPSHTEAFF. The CDR3, as DNA: TGTGCCAGCAGCCCCTCGCACACTGAAGCTTTCTTT.

This chain joins TRBV5-1 and TRBJ2-3; TRBD2 matches 7 bases. The CDR3 has 14 amino acids. Germline assignment: CDR1 SGHRS and CDR2 YFSETQ. Trimming at V came to 4 bases and at J to 0 bases, leaving 2 bases not matched to a gene. For the CDR3, the DNA is TGCGCCAGCAGCCTAGCGGAAAGCACAGATACGCAGTATTTT. It specifies CASSLAESTDTQYF.

There are a few counts of this clonotype. The V call is TRBV28, the J call TRBJ2-1, with 10 bases lining up with TRBD2. Germline lookup yields CDR1 MDHEN and CDR2 SYDVKM. The CDR3 consists of 13 residues. J gave up 9 bases and V 7 bases, and 6 bases lay outside the gene matches. Written as DNA, the CDR3 is TGTGCCAGCATTGGGACTAGCGTCCGTGAGCAGTTCTTC. It specifies CASIGTSVREQFF.

This clonotype counts as large. J is TRBJ2-1 and V is TRBV7-2, with D perhaps TRBD2 (5 bases). CDR1 is SGHTA, CDR2 FQGNSA, per germline. V was shortened by 6 bases and J by 0 bases, with 15 bases between the two germline ends. The CDR3 runs to 16 residues. CDR3 sequence (DNA): TGTGCCAGCAGTATATTGAGGGCCATCTCCTACAATGAGCAGTTCTTC. This translates into CASSILRAISYNEQFF.

By sample fraction, this clonotype is medium-sized (0.01 to 0.1%). V and J are TRBV7-2 and TRBJ2-7; D remains ambiguous. The germline CDR1 and CDR2 sequences are SGHTA and FQGNSA. The V gene lost 5 bases and the J gene lost 4 bases, with 6 bases spanning the gap. The CDR3 extends over 11 amino acids. CDR3 sequence reads: CASSEKYEQYF. CDR3 bases: TGTGCCAGCAGCGAGAAGTACGAGCAGTACTTC.

This chain connects TRBV5-8 to TRBJ2-3; 8 bases align to TRBD1. This CDR3 is 17 amino acids long. V was pared by 4 bases and J by 2 bases, with 12 bases of the junction left unmatched. In germline, CDR1 is SGHTS, CDR2 YDEGEE. This chain's CDR3 is CASSPESGTGITDTQYF. CDR3 nucleotides: TGTGCCAGCAGCCCGGAATCCGGGACAGGAATCACAGATACGCAGTATTTT.

Relative to its sample, this clonotype is medium-sized. This rearrangement joins TRBV27 to TRBJ1-5; 9 nucleotides match TRBD1. Germline-derived CDR1 and CDR2 are MNHEY and SMNVEV (reference sequence). V lost 6 bases and J lost 2; bases outside the gene matches: 2. This CDR3 has 14 amino acids. The chain's CDR3 is CASRRTGGNQPQHF. The CDR3 DNA follows: TGTGCCAGCAGACGGACAGGGGGCAATCAGCCCCAGCATTTT.

The genes are TRBV4-1 and TRBJ2-7; 8 bases line up with TRBD1. The CDR3 runs to 15 residues. Trimming took 2 bases from V and 1 from J; bases not matched to a gene: 4. Germline V gene data show CDR1 as MGHRA and CDR2 as YSYEKL. Written as DNA, the CDR3 is TGCGCCAGCAGCCAAACTGGACAGGGTTCCTACGAGCAGTACTTC. Protein product: CASSQTGQGSYEQYF.

This clonotype was observed a few times. The CDR3 loop reads CASSVGQGGKLFF. The CDR3 region has the DNA TGTGCCAGCAGCGTTGGACAGGGGGGAAAACTGTTTTTT. This sequence joins TRBV7-3 and TRBJ1-4; TRBD1 aligns across 10 bases. The germline gives CDR1 SGHTA, CDR2 FQGTGA. This CDR3 has 13 residues. Losses at the gene ends were 5 bases for V and 10 bases for J; bases not matched to a gene: 4.

This clonotype was counted a few times. The CDR3 loop is CASSLKGATDTQYF. The CDR3 DNA sequence: TGTGCCAGCAGCTTAAAGGGGGCTACAGATACGCAGTATTTT. The V call is TRBV7-3, the J call TRBJ2-3; 7 bases agree with TRBD1. CDR3 length: 14 residues. Losses at the gene ends were 1 base for V and 3 bases for J; bases not matched to a gene: 1. Germline V gene data show CDR1 as SGHTA and CDR2 as FQGTGA.

This clonotype was seen more than once but under ten times. The J gene is TRBJ2-1, the V gene TRBV28; D remains unclear. The length of the CDR3 is 15 residues. The ends were cut back, 2 bases at V and 7 bases at J, with 15 bases in the middle. The germline V gene encodes CDR1 MDHEN and CDR2 SYDVKM. The CDR3 protein is CASSLADLVRNEQFF. DNA for the CDR3: TGTGCCAGCAGTTTAGCGGATTTAGTGAGGAATGAGCAGTTCTTC.

The sample holds a few counts of this clonotype. The chain joins TRBV5-1 to TRBJ2-5; 12 bases fit TRBD2. The junction had 11 bases not matched to a gene; V was cut back by 6 bases and J by 5 bases. CDR1 is SGHRS, CDR2 YFSETQ, per germline. The CDR3 loop spans 16 amino acids. The CDR3 sequence: CASTSGLAGKGETQYF. The CDR3 DNA sequence: TGCGCCAGCACCTCAGGACTAGCGGGGAAAGGGGAGACCCAGTACTTC. Full variable domain (rest looked up from reference TRBV5-1 and TRBJ2-5): KAGVTQTPRYLIKTRGQQVTLSCSPISGHRSVSWYQQTPGQGLQFLFEYFSETQRNKGNFPGRFSGRQFSNSRSEMNVSTLELGDSALYLCASTSGLAGKGETQYFGPGTRLLVL.

This clonotype is classed as large. The chain carries TRBV3-1 and TRBJ2-1, with D hard to call. Germline CDR1 is LGHDT and CDR2 is YNNKEL (reference sequence). The CDR3 spans 12 residues. The V end lost 3 bases, the J end lost 4 bases, and 4 bases lay between the germline ends. The CDR3 protein is CASSQGYNEQFF. The CDR3 DNA sequence: TGTGCCAGCAGCCAGGGATACAATGAGCAGTTCTTC.

This clonotype counts as large. This CDR3 reads CASSLTSGSLGEQFF. The CDR3 DNA is TGTGCCAGCAGCTTGACTAGCGGGAGTTTAGGTGAGCAGTTCTTC. The rearrangement uses TRBV11-3 and TRBJ2-1, with 12 bases matching TRBD2. The germline gives CDR1 SGHNT, CDR2 YENEEA. Trimming removed 3 bases from V and 9 bases from J; junction bases left unmatched: 6. The CDR3 is 15 amino acids.

This clonotype was counted between two and nine times. The J gene is TRBJ1-2, the V gene TRBV20-1; the D is unclear. The CDR3 extends over 11 amino acids. Trimming took 6 bases from V and 5 from J, leaving 10 bases between them. CDR1 and CDR2 from the germline V gene are DFQATT and SNEGSKA (reference sequence). In nucleotides, the CDR3 is TGCAGTGCCAACGACGGTTATGGCTACACCTTC. Its translation is CSANDGYGYTF.

This chain uses TRBV5-4 with TRBJ2-7, with a weak D call TRBD2 (6 bases). This CDR3 is built from 15 residues. The germline gives CDR1 SGHNT, CDR2 YYREEE (reference sequence). V shed 4 bases and J shed 1 base, with 15 bases lying between them. The CDR3 region is CASSPAGRTSYEQYF. As DNA, the CDR3 is TGTGCCAGCAGCCCGGCGGGACGGACATCCTACGAGCAGTACTTC.

This clonotype is categorized as medium-sized. The genes are TRBV9 and TRBJ2-4; 7 bases match TRBD2. CDR1 SGDLS and CDR2 YYNGEE come from the germline V gene. Trimming cost V 2 bases and J 2 bases; bases outside gene matches: 1. This CDR3 has 14 amino acids. The CDR3 coding sequence is TGTGCCAGCAGCGTGGGGACTACCAAAAACATTCAGTACTTC. Encoded protein: CASSVGTTKNIQYF.

By share, this clonotype counts as large. The V and J genes are TRBV18 and TRBJ2-1; D not certain. Germline assignment: CDR1 KGHSH and CDR2 LQKENI. The CDR3 totals 11 residues. V lost 2 bases and J lost 8, with 4 bases in between. The CDR3 region is CASSPGDEQFF. CDR3 in DNA: TGTGCCAGCTCACCAGGCGATGAGCAGTTCTTC. Based on the CDR3 plus reference TRBV18 and TRBJ2-1, the full variable domain is NAGVMQNPRHLVRRRGQEARLRCSPMKGHSHVYWYRQLPEEGLKFMVYLQKENIIDESGMPKERFSAEFPKEGPSILRIQQVVRGDSAAYFCASSPGDEQFFGPGTRLTVL.

In its sample, this clonotype is large. The V call is TRBV4-1, the J call TRBJ2-5; tentative D call: TRBD2 (5 bases). Looked up from germline, CDR1 is MGHRA and CDR2 is YSYEKL. This CDR3 has 13 amino acids. Trimming shortened V by 4 bases and J by 3 bases, and 9 bases separated the two germline ends. CDR3: CASSLSGEETQYF. DNA of the CDR3: TGCGCCAGCAGCCTCAGCGGCGAAGAGACCCAGTACTTC.

This clonotype was observed a few times. The chain carries TRBV4-1 and TRBJ2-7, with D tentatively TRBD2 (5 bases). V lost 1 base and J lost 3, with 13 bases in between. This CDR3 region has 15 residues. CDR1 is MGHRA and CDR2 is YSYEKL in the germline V gene. The CDR3 sequence: CASSQGLGGLYEQYF. The CDR3 DNA is TGCGCCAGCAGCCAAGGCCTGGGCGGGCTCTACGAGCAGTACTTC.